These T cell receptor beta chains were read from a single sample in a study of Graves' ophthalmopathy and Graves' hyperthyroidism. TCRdb ran MiXCR on the multiplex PCR reads and lists one entry per CDR3 protein. This sample carries over 650,000 distinct CDR3 sequences, over 40% of them seen once, and the ten largest clones take roughly 3.5%. The sample taken for sequencing was peripheral blood. All receptors derive from an adult man with Graves' ophthalmopathy. The CDR3 runs from the conserved cysteine through the conserved F or W. The D gene is left open where the match is weak. Clone size appears in some rows only: once, few, many, or a class for an expanded clone.

d_gene: -
abundance: many
v_gene: TRBV10-3
j_gene: TRBJ1-5
CDR3nt: TGTGCCATCAGTGATGGAGTTTCGAATCAGCCCCAGCATTTT
CDR3aa: CAISDGVSNQPQHF

d_gene: -
abundance: many
v_gene: TRBV10-2
j_gene: TRBJ1-4
CDR3nt: TGCGCCAGCAGTGAGTGGAGGGGGAAACTGTTTTTT
CDR3aa: CASSEWRGKLFF

d_gene: -
abundance: many
v_gene: TRBV24-1
j_gene: TRBJ2-5
CDR3nt: TGTGCCACCAGTGATCCAGCCGAGGGTGGAGAGACCCAGTACTTC
CDR3aa: CATSDPAEGGETQYF

d_gene: -
abundance: many
v_gene: TRBV5-1
j_gene: TRBJ1-2
CDR3nt: TGCGCCAGCAGCTTGTTGCAGGGCGATGGCTACACCTTC
CDR3aa: CASSLLQGDGYTF

d_gene: -
abundance: -
v_gene: TRBV10-2
j_gene: TRBJ1-3
CDR3nt: TGCGCCAGGACGGGGCCAGGGACGAACACCATATATTTT
CDR3aa: CARTGPGTNTIYF

d_gene: -
abundance: many
v_gene: TRBV2
j_gene: TRBJ2-7
CDR3nt: TGTGCCAGCAGTAACCAGCTTCACCCGGACGAGCAGTACTTC
CDR3aa: CASSNQLHPDEQYF

d_gene: TRBD1
abundance: -
v_gene: TRBV25-1
j_gene: TRBJ1-4
CDR3nt: TGTGCCAGCAGTGACCCCAGGGGGAACACTGAAAAACTGTTTTTT
CDR3aa: CASSDPRGNTEKLFF

d_gene: -
abundance: many
v_gene: TRBV9
j_gene: TRBJ2-2
CDR3nt: TGTGCCAGCAGCGTTCAGGCAGCGAACACCGGGGAGCTGTTTTTT
CDR3aa: CASSVQAANTGELFF

d_gene: -
abundance: many
v_gene: TRBV19
j_gene: TRBJ2-5
CDR3nt: TGTGCCAGTAGTTCGGTAGGGCGGGTCCAAGAGACCCAGTACTTC
CDR3aa: CASSSVGRVQETQYF

d_gene: -
abundance: few
v_gene: TRBV10-3
j_gene: TRBJ2-5
CDR3nt: TGTGCCAGCAGTTATCGGGGGCCGGAGACCCAGTACTTC
CDR3aa: CASSYRGPETQYF

d_gene: -
abundance: -
v_gene: TRBV7-8
j_gene: TRBJ2-5
CDR3nt: TGTGCCAGCGCCCTGGGGAGTCAGCACGATACGCAGTACTTC
CDR3aa: CASALGSQHDTQYF

d_gene: TRBD1
abundance: -
v_gene: TRBV29-1
j_gene: TRBJ1-4
CDR3nt: TGCAGCGCAGCAGACAGGGCCGACAAACTGTTTTTT
CDR3aa: CSAADRADKLFF

d_gene: TRBD2
abundance: -
v_gene: TRBV7-4
j_gene: TRBJ2-3
CDR3nt: TGTGCCAGCAGCTCCCCCCGGGAGGGAGATACGCAGTATTTT
CDR3aa: CASSSPREGDTQYF

d_gene: TRBD1
abundance: many
v_gene: TRBV12-5
j_gene: TRBJ2-5
CDR3nt: TGTGCTAGTGGTTTGTCAGGGACAGGGATCGAGACCCAGTACTTC
CDR3aa: CASGLSGTGIETQYF